The 27 T cell receptor beta chains below come from one sample, sequenced in a study of blood T cell repertoires in COVID-19. Method: immunoSEQ multiplex PCR; TCRdb's copy keeps in-frame clones and lacks some. The data contain roughly 45,000 clones, more than 80% of them singletons. Source material: peripheral blood. These receptors all stem from a man aged 55 to 70 with active COVID-19.

The DNA of the CDR3 is TGTGCCAGTAGTAGCCCTGGCGGGACTGCCTCCTACGAGCAGTACTTC. Protein: CASSSPGGTASYEQYF. The rearrangement uses TRBV19 and TRBJ2-7; tentative D call: TRBD2 (6 bases). This CDR3 comprises 16 residues. Trimming cost V 4 bases and J 0 bases, with 16 bases left between them. Germline V gives CDR1 LNHDA, CDR2 SQIVND (reference sequence).

The V gene is TRBV28, the J gene TRBJ2-5; TRBD2 is a possible D gene (5 bases). Germline V gene sequence: CDR1 MDHEN, CDR2 SYDVKM. The V gene lost 7 bases and the J gene lost 6 bases, with 18 bases spanning the gap. The CDR3 sequence is 14 residues long. The CDR3 bases are TGTGCCAGCACCCCCCGACGGGGAATGAAGACCCAGTACTTC. This gives the protein CASTPRRGMKTQYF.

The chain has TRBV6-4 and TRBJ2-3; the D is unclear. The length of the CDR3 is 12 residues. Germline CDR1 reads MRHNA; CDR2 reads SNTAGT. V lost 0 bases, J lost 10 bases, and 8 bases lay in between. The CDR3 bases are TGTGCCAGCAGTGACTCTGGGCTCGCGCAGTATTTT. The encoded protein is CASSDSGLAQYF.

This chain connects TRBV7-8 to TRBJ2-2; 7 positions match TRBD2. V lost 2 bases, J lost 0 bases, and 9 bases stayed unmatched. This CDR3 spans 18 amino acids. CDR1 SGHVS and CDR2 FQNEAQ come from the germline V gene. The CDR3: CASSLRGGMGPNTGELFF. The CDR3, as DNA: TGTGCCAGCAGCTTAAGGGGAGGGATGGGCCCGAACACCGGGGAGCTGTTTTTT.

The gene calls are TRBV7-9 and TRBJ2-2, with no clear D. This CDR3 has 12 residues. V lost 3 bases and J 5 bases, leaving 4 bases between the germline ends. The V gene's germline CDR1 is SEHNR and CDR2 FQNEAQ (reference sequence). CDR3 loop: CASSFRTGELFF. As DNA, the CDR3 is TGTGCCAGCAGCTTCCGTACCGGGGAGCTGTTTTTT.

The rearrangement uses TRBV15 and TRBJ2-5; the match to TRBD2 covers 13 bases. Germline assignment: CDR1 LNHNV and CDR2 YYDKDF (reference sequence). Trimming at V came to 3 bases and at J to 5 bases, leaving 6 bases not matched to a gene. CDR3 length: 16 amino acids. The CDR3 DNA reads as TGTGCCACCAGCAGGTTCGGACTAGCGGGAGTTGAGACCCAGTACTTC. Translated, it gives CATSRFGLAGVETQYF.

This clone was observed a few times. V gene TRBV6-4 combines with J gene TRBJ2-2; a possible D gene is TRBD2 (5 bases). CDR1 and CDR2 (germline): MRHNA, SNTAGT. The CDR3 is 14 residues long. V shed 6 bases and J shed 5 bases, with 13 bases lying between them. CDR3 loop: CASSGVPGTGELFF. As DNA, the CDR3 is TGTGCCAGCAGCGGCGTACCGGGAACCGGGGAGCTGTTTTTT.

This clone was seen a single time. The chain combines TRBV25-1 with TRBJ1-2, with D possibly TRBD1 on 6 matching bases. Trimming pared 6 bases from V and 1 base from J, leaving 6 bases between. This CDR3 contains 12 residues. Germline V CDR1 and CDR2: MGHDK, SYGVNS. The CDR3 nucleotides are TGTGCCAGCAGGGACAGTAACTATGGCTACACCTTC. This gives the protein CASRDSNYGYTF.

This clone occurred once. This sequence joins TRBV6-1 and TRBJ1-1; D possibly corresponds to TRBD1 (5 bases). CDR1 MNHNS and CDR2 SASEGT come from the germline V gene. The CDR3 runs to 15 residues. Deletions cut 1 base from V and 4 bases from J, with 13 bases between. Here the CDR3 reads CASSEGEQGLTEAFF. The DNA of the CDR3 is TGTGCCAGCAGTGAAGGAGAGCAGGGTCTCACTGAAGCTTTCTTT.

The rearrangement uses TRBV27 and TRBJ1-1; possibly TRBD1 for D (5 bases). Trimming removed 3 bases from V and 6 bases from J, with 11 bases in between. This CDR3 contains 13 residues. The germline V gene encodes CDR1 MNHEY and CDR2 SMNVEV (reference sequence). CDR3 residues: CASSLVQGSEAFF. CDR3 nucleotide sequence: TGTGCCAGCAGTTTGGTTCAGGGCTCTGAAGCTTTCTTT.

The chain has TRBV27 and TRBJ2-7; D gene ambiguous. From germline, CDR1 is MNHEY and CDR2 SMNVEV (reference sequence). Trimming pared 2 bases from V and 2 bases from J, leaving 10 bases between. The CDR3 loop spans 14 amino acids. As DNA, the CDR3 is TGTGCCAGCAGTTTAACGGGTCCCCCCTACGAGCAGTACTTC. This translates into CASSLTGPPYEQYF.

Here the CDR3 reads CASSSPGGRKTQYF. CDR3 nucleotide sequence: TGTGCCAGCAGTTCACCGGGGGGTAGAAAGACCCAGTACTTC. The chain employs TRBV28 and TRBJ2-5, with 7 bases fitting TRBD2. CDR3 length: 14 amino acids. Germline assignment: CDR1 MDHEN and CDR2 SYDVKM. V lost 4 bases and J lost 6; bases outside the gene matches: 8.

J is TRBJ2-5 and V is TRBV4-1; tentatively, D is TRBD2 (5 bases). The CDR3 sequence is 15 residues long. Germline lookup yields CDR1 MGHRA and CDR2 YSYEKL. V dropped 0 bases and J dropped 5 bases, with 13 bases sitting between them. The CDR3 nucleotides read TGCGCCAGCAGCCAAGATGGTCCGGGAAGGGAGACCCAGTACTTC. This translates into CASSQDGPGRETQYF.

V gene TRBV7-8 combines with J gene TRBJ1-2; no clear D. V was trimmed by 5 bases and J by 0 bases, leaving 13 bases between them. Germline V gene sequence: CDR1 SGHVS, CDR2 FQNEAQ. This CDR3 region has 15 residues. CDR3 region: CASSPHRIANYGYTF. CDR3 in DNA: TGTGCCAGCAGCCCCCATCGAATAGCTAACTATGGCTACACCTTC.

This chain connects TRBV3-1 (or the pseudogene TRBV3-2) to TRBJ1-1; D call uncertain. Trimming took off 2 bases at V and 2 bases at J, with 3 bases between the two ends. In germline, CDR1 is LGHDT, CDR2 YNNKEL (reference sequence). CDR3 size: 12 residues. The CDR3 DNA reads TGTGCCAGCAGCCAATCAAACACTGAAGCTTTCTTT. It encodes CASSQSNTEAFF.

The V gene is TRBV4-1, the J gene TRBJ2-3, with 14 bases lining up with TRBD2. Per the germline V gene, CDR1 is MGHRA and CDR2 is YSYEKL. This CDR3 has 18 amino acids. J lost 3 bases, V lost 6 bases, and 11 bases had no gene match. CDR3 residues: CASRQTPGTSGRTDTQYF. The CDR3 DNA sequence: TGCGCCAGCAGACAGACTCCCGGGACTAGCGGGAGAACAGATACGCAGTATTTT.

J is TRBJ2-5 and V is TRBV11-3, with D possibly TRBD2 on 6 matching bases. Germline V gene lookup returns CDR1 SGHNT and CDR2 YENEEA. The V end lost 1 base, the J end lost 5 bases, and 14 bases lay between the germline ends. CDR3 size: 15 residues. CDR3 residues: CASSLVPGDSETQYF. CDR3 coding DNA: TGTGCCAGCAGCTTAGTTCCGGGAGATTCGGAGACCCAGTACTTC.

The chain couples TRBV18 to TRBJ1-4; TRBD1 matches 7 bases. The CDR3 extends over 16 amino acids. CDR1 is KGHSH and CDR2 is LQKENI in the germline V gene. The V and J ends lost 5 bases and 0 bases, in that order; junction bases with no gene match: 6. CDR3 coding DNA: TGTGCCAGCTCATACCGGGACAGTGCAACTAATGAAAAACTGTTTTTT. It yields the protein CASSYRDSATNEKLFF.

V gene TRBV11-3 combines with J gene TRBJ2-1; the match to TRBD2 covers 8 bases. Per the germline V gene, CDR1 is SGHNT and CDR2 is YENEEA. The CDR3 runs 15 residues. V trimming: 1 base; J trimming: 9 bases; junction bases outside the gene matches: 8. The CDR3 region is CASSLGVSGNSEQFF. The CDR3 region has the DNA TGTGCCAGCAGCTTAGGGGTTAGCGGGAACAGTGAGCAGTTCTTC. The whole variable domain, filled in from reference TRBV11-3 and TRBJ2-1, reads EAGVVQSPRYKIIEKKQPVAFWCNPISGHNTLYWYLQNLGQGPELLIRYENEEAVDDSQLPKDRFSAERLKGVDSTLKIQPAELGDSAVYLCASSLGVSGNSEQFFGPGTRLTVL.

This chain connects TRBV10-2 to TRBJ1-1; 7 bases align to TRBD1. The CDR3 covers 16 residues. V shed 8 bases, J shed 0 bases, and the junction held 12 bases outside the gene matches. Germline V lookup: CDR1 WSHSY, CDR2 SAAADI. CDR3 DNA: TGCGCCAGCGGGGGACAGCCAAAGAGTATGAACACTGAAGCTTTCTTT. Its translation is CASGGQPKSMNTEAFF.

The chain employs TRBV18 and TRBJ2-5, with D perhaps TRBD2 (6 bases). V shed 3 bases and J shed 5 bases, with 10 bases lying between them. The V gene's germline CDR1 is KGHSH and CDR2 LQKENI. This CDR3 has 13 amino acids. Here the CDR3 DNA reads TGTGCCAGCTCACCGACCGGGACTGAGACCCAGTACTTC. It yields the protein CASSPTGTETQYF.

The chain recombines TRBV9 with TRBJ2-3; possible D gene TRBD2, 6 bases. V was cut by 0 bases and J by 0 bases, with 11 bases left in between. CDR3 length: 16 residues. Germline lookup yields CDR1 SGDLS and CDR2 YYNGEE. CDR3 protein: CASSVAGGTSTDTQYF. CDR3 nucleotides: TGTGCCAGCAGCGTAGCTGGCGGGACCAGCACAGATACGCAGTATTTT.

This clone was recorded a few times. The CDR3, as DNA: TGTGCCAGCAGCCGCGGACAGGGATTAGGGCCCCAGCATTTT. Protein product: CASSRGQGLGPQHF. The J gene is TRBJ1-5, the V gene TRBV7-2, with TRBD1 identical over 8 bases. Per the germline V gene, CDR1 is SGHTA and CDR2 is FQGNSA. The CDR3 is 14 residues long. The trim removed 5 bases at V and 9 bases at J, leaving 9 bases unmatched.

The V gene is TRBV18, the J gene TRBJ2-6; possible D gene TRBD2, 5 bases. The CDR3 is 19 residues long. Germline V gene lookup returns CDR1 KGHSH and CDR2 LQKENI. The V end was cut by 4 bases, the J end by 0 bases, with 19 bases between. The CDR3 DNA reads TGTGCCAGCTCACGAAGCCCCACGCATGGGAGCTCTGGGGCCAACGTCCTGACTTTC. Its translation is CASSRSPTHGSSGANVLTF.

This chain connects TRBV28 to TRBJ1-5, with D uncertain. The CDR3 totals 13 residues. The V gene's germline CDR1 is MDHEN and CDR2 SYDVKM. Trimming removed 9 bases from V and 6 bases from J, with 15 bases in between. The DNA for the CDR3 is TGTGCCAGTCATACCTTGGGAGGTCAGCCCCAGCATTTT. The encoded protein is CASHTLGGQPQHF.

This clone showed up just a few times. V and J are TRBV4-2 and TRBJ2-3; 11 nucleotides align to TRBD2. Germline V gene lookup returns CDR1 LGHNA and CDR2 YNFKEQ. The CDR3 has 17 amino acids. With 1 base clipped from V and 2 bases from J, the junction kept 5 bases outside the gene matches. CDR3 DNA: TGTGCCAGCAGCCAAGTTGGGACTAGCGGAAACACAGATACGCAGTATTTT. This gives the protein CASSQVGTSGNTDTQYF.

V gene TRBV5-1 combines with J gene TRBJ1-5; no firm D call. This CDR3 comprises 13 residues. V lost 3 bases, J lost 6 bases, and 10 bases lay in between. Germline V gene lookup returns CDR1 SGHRS and CDR2 YFSETQ. This chain's CDR3 is CASSSTGSQPQHF. The CDR3 DNA sequence: TGCGCCAGCAGCTCGACGGGAAGTCAGCCCCAGCATTTT. The full variable domain, completed using reference TRBV5-1 and TRBJ1-5, is KAGVTQTPRYLIKTRGQQVTLSCSPISGHRSVSWYQQTPGQGLQFLFEYFSETQRNKGNFPGRFSGRQFSNSRSEMNVSTLELGDSALYLCASSSTGSQPQHFGDGTRLSIL.